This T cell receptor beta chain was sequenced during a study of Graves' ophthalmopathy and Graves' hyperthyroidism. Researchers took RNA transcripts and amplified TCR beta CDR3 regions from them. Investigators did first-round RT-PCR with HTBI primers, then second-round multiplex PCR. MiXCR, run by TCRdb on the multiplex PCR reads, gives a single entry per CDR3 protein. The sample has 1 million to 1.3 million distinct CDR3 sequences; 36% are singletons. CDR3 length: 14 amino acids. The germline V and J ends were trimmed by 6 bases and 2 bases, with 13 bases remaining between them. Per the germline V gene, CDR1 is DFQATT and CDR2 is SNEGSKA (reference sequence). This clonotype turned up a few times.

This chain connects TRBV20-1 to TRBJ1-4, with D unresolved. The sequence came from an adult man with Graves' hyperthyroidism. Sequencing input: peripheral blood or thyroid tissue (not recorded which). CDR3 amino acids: CSATQGSTNEKLFF. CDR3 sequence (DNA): TGCAGTGCCACCCAAGGGAGCACTAATGAAAAACTGTTTTTT.